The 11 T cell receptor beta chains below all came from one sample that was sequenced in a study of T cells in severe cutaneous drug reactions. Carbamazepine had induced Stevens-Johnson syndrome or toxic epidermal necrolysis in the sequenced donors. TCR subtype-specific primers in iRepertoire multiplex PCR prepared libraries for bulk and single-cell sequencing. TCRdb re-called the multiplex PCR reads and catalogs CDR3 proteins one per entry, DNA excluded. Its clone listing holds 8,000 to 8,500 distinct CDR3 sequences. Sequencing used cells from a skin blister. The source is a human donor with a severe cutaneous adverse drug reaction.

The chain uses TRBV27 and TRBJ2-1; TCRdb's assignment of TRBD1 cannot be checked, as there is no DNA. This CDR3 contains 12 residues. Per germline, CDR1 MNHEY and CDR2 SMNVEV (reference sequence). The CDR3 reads CAIQTAYNEQFF.

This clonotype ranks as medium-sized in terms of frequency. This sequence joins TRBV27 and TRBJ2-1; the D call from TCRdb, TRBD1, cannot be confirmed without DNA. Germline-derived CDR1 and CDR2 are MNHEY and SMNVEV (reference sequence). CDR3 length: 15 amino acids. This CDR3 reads CASRTLGGPGNEQFF.

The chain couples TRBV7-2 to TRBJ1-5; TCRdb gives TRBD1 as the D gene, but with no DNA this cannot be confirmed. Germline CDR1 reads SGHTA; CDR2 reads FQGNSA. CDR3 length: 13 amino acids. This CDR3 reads CASSGKQGAQLHF. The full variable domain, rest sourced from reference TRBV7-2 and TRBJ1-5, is GAGVSQSPSNKVTEKGKDVELRCDPISGHTALYWYRQSLGQGLEFLIYFQGNSAPDKSGLPSDRFSAERTGGSVSTLTIQRTQQEDSAVYLCASSGKQGAQLHFGDGTRLSIL.

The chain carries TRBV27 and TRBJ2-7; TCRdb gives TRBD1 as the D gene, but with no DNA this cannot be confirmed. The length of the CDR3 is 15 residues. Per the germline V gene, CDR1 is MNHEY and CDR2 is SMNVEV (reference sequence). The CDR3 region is CASSSYPGGSYEQYF.

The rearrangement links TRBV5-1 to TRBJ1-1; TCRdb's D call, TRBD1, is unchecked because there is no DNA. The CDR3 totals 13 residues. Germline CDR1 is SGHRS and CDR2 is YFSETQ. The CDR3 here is CASFPTGNTEAFF.

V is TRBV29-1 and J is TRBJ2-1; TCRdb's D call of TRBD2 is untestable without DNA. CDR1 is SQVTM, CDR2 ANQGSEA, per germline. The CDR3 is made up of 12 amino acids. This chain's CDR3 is CSGGTSGTEQFF.

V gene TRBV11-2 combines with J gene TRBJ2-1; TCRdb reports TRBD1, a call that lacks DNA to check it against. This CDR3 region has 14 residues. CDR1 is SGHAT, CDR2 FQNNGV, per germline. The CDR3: CASSLAGYYNEQFF.

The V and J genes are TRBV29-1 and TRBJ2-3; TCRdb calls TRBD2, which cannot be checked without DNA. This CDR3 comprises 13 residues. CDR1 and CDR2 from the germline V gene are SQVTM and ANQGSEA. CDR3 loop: CSGLLAGRDTQYF.

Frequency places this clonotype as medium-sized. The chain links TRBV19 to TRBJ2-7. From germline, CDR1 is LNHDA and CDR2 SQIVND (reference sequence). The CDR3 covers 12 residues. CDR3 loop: CASSDGSYEQYF.

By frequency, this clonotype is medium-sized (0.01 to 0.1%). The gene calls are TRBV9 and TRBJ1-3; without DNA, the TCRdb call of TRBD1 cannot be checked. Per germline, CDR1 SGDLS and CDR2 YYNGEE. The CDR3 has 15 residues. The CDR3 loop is CASSPRGWAGNTIYF.

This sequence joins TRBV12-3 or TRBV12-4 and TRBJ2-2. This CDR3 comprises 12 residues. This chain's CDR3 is CAGAYTGGELFF.